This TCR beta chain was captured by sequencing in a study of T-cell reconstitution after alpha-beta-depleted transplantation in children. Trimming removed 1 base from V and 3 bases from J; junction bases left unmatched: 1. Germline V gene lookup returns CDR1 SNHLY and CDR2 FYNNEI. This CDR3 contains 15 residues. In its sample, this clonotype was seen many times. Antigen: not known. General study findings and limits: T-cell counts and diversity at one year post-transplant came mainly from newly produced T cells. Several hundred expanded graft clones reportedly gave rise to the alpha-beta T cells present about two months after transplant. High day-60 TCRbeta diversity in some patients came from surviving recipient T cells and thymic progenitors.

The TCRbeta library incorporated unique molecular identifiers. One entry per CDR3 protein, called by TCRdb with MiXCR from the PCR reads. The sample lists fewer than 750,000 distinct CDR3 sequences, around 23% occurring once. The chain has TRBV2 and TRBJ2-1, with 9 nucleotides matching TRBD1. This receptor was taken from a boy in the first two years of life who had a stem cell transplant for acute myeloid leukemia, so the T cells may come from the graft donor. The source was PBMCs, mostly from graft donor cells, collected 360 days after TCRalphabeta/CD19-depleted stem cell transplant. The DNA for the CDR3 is TGTGCCAGCAGTGAAGGGGACAGGGTCTACAATGAGCAGTTCTTC. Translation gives CASSEGDRVYNEQFF.